The 2 T cell receptor beta chains below all came from one sample that was sequenced in a study of vaccination effects on CD4 cells after COVID-19. Before sequencing, viral peptide pools were used by the ViraFEST assay to expand antigen-specific CD4+ T cells. When around 10 days of culture had elapsed, CD4+ T cells were isolated. Each participant received a vaccine that was either BNT162b2 or mRNA-1273, given as two doses. Profiling relied on immunoSEQ multiplex PCR, and the TCRdb table lists in-frame clones only, not all of them. Altogether approximately 70,000 clones are present, around 81% being singletons, with the ten largest covering roughly 1.2%. Which antigens these TCRs recognize remains unknown. The sequences come from CD4+ T cells from PBMCs cultured with HCoV-229E spike peptides, collected after COVID-19 vaccination. The receptors stem from a human donor who received a COVID-19 vaccine.

The genes are TRBV12-3 or TRBV12-4 and TRBJ2-1; 8 bases are a match to TRBD2. The CDR3 is made up of 13 amino acids. After removal of 9 bases from V and 7 bases from J, the junction contained 8 bases not matched to a gene. As DNA, the CDR3 is TGTGCCAGTGGGACTAGGACTTGGAATGAGCAGTTCTTC. This translates into CASGTRTWNEQFF.

DNA of the CDR3: TGTGCCAGCAGCTTACAACTAGGGCTCTCCGGAAACACCATATATTTT. Translation gives CASSLQLGLSGNTIYF. The chain has TRBV9 and TRBJ1-3; D unresolved. Trimming stripped 4 bases from V and 4 bases from J, with 18 bases between. The length of the CDR3 is 16 residues. Germline loops: CDR1 SGDLS, CDR2 YYNGEE.